The 23 T cell receptor beta chains below come from one sample, sequenced in a study of technical replicates of blood from a handful of donors (TCRdb year 2017). Library generation was performed with the immunoSEQ multiplex PCR assay. Imported from immuneACCESS, the table was reduced by TCRdb to in-frame sequences with V and J called. These copies leave out some clones; in studies compared against another copy, an unresolved V gene accounts for under half, and the cause of the remainder is not known. This sample holds 75,000 to 95,000 clones; roughly 94% were observed only once. Together, the top ten hold about 0.26% of the sample. The material sequenced was T cells isolated from PBMCs. All receptors come from a human donor in good health.

The V and J genes are TRBV28 and TRBJ2-7; 7 positions agree with TRBD2. Trimming took 6 bases from V and 7 from J; bases not matched to a gene: 12. CDR3 length: 14 amino acids. CDR1 is MDHEN and CDR2 is SYDVKM in the germline V gene. CDR3 coding DNA: TGTGCCAGCAGGAGGGAGGGCCTTTATAGGGAGCAGTACTTC. It specifies CASRREGLYREQYF.

The chain links TRBV6-1 to TRBJ1-1; D perhaps matches TRBD1 (6 bases). The CDR3 runs to 12 residues. V lost 7 bases and J 3 bases, leaving 9 bases between the germline ends. Germline V lookup: CDR1 MNHNS, CDR2 SASEGT. CDR3 sequence: CASNYRDTEAFF. Written as DNA, the CDR3 is TGTGCCAGCAACTACAGGGACACTGAAGCTTTCTTT.

J is TRBJ2-5 and V is TRBV30; weak D call: TRBD1 (6 bases). The CDR3 is 15 amino acids. Looked up from germline, CDR1 is GTSNPN and CDR2 is SVGIG (reference sequence). The V end lost 2 bases, the J end lost 5 bases, and 18 bases lay between the germline ends. CDR3 DNA sequence: TGTGCCTGGAGTAAGGAGTCAGGGGTGTGGGAGACCCAGTACTTC. Protein sequence: CAWSKESGVWETQYF.

The chain combines TRBV5-4 with TRBJ1-2; unclear D gene. Germline V gene sequence: CDR1 SGHNT, CDR2 YYREEE (reference sequence). The CDR3 contains 13 residues. V was clipped by 3 bases and J by 0 bases, with 6 bases between them. The CDR3 DNA reads TGTGCCAGCAGCTACGGAGCTAACTATGGCTACACCTTC. This encodes CASSYGANYGYTF.

This clone was counted a single time. The genes are TRBV6-5 and TRBJ1-2; weak D call: TRBD1 (6 bases). V gave up 3 bases and J gave up 4 bases, with 9 bases separating them. Germline V CDR1 and CDR2: MNHEY, SVGAGI. The length of the CDR3 is 13 residues. The chain's CDR3 is CASSYIRGYGYTF. The CDR3 nucleotides are TGTGCCAGCAGTTATATCAGGGGCTATGGCTACACCTTC.

CDR3 residues: CASSGAHTEAFF. In DNA, the CDR3 is TGCGCCAGCAGTGGGGCACACACTGAAGCTTTCTTT. V is TRBV10-1 and J is TRBJ1-1, with D hard to call. Germline V CDR1 and CDR2: WNHNN, SYGVQD (reference sequence). The ends were cut back, 4 bases at V and 3 bases at J, with 6 bases in the middle. The CDR3 is made up of 12 amino acids.

This chain joins TRBV28 and TRBJ2-7; TRBD1 agrees at 10 bases. This CDR3 has 16 residues. Germline CDR1 reads MDHEN; CDR2 reads SYDVKM. J was trimmed by 0 bases and V by 5 bases; bases with no gene match: 7. The CDR3 reads CASSGDRGLPSYEQYF. The CDR3 nucleotides read TGTGCCAGCAGTGGGGACAGGGGACTCCCCTCCTACGAGCAGTACTTC.

CDR3 residues: CASSPRQPNTEAFF. Written as DNA, the CDR3 is TGTGCCAGCAGTCCCCGACAGCCGAACACTGAAGCTTTCTTT. V and J are TRBV6-5 and TRBJ1-1; tentative D call: TRBD1 (5 bases). With 5 bases removed from V and 1 base from J, the gap between germline ends came to 11 bases. CDR3 length equals 14 residues. Per the germline V gene, CDR1 is MNHEY and CDR2 is SVGAGI.

V usage is TRBV13 and J usage is TRBJ2-3, with a possible D match to TRBD2 (5 bases). The CDR3 length is 14 residues. V was trimmed by 0 bases and J by 4 bases, leaving 8 bases between them. Germline CDR1 reads PRHDT; CDR2 reads FYEKMQ (reference sequence). CDR3 loop: CASSLGLAPDTQYF. The CDR3 DNA reads as TGTGCCAGCAGCTTAGGCCTAGCCCCAGATACGCAGTATTTT. Looking up the rest from reference TRBV13 and TRBJ2-3 gives the full variable domain: AAGVIQSPRHLIKEKRETATLKCYPIPRHDTVYWYQQGPGQDPQFLISFYEKMQSDKGSIPDRFSAQQFSDYHSELNMSSLELGDSALYFCASSLGLAPDTQYFGPGTRLTVL.

The chain couples TRBV19 to TRBJ2-1; 7 positions agree with TRBD2. Germline CDR1 LNHDA, CDR2 SQIVND (reference sequence). After removal of 0 bases from V and 6 bases from J, the junction contained 5 bases not matched to a gene. The CDR3 consists of 15 residues. CDR3 nucleotides: TGTGCCAGTAGTATAGATCGAGCGGGAACCAATGAGCAGTTCTTC. Residues: CASSIDRAGTNEQFF. The entire variable domain, with the rest obtained from reference TRBV19 and TRBJ2-1, is as follows: DGGITQSPKYLFRKEGQNVTLSCEQNLNHDAMYWYRQDPGQGLRLIYYSQIVNDFQKGDIAEGYSVSREKKESFPLTVTSAQKNPTAFYLCASSIDRAGTNEQFFGPGTRLTVL.

The chain couples TRBV5-1 to TRBJ1-2; 7 bases are a match to TRBD1. The CDR3 is 18 residues long. In germline, CDR1 is SGHRS, CDR2 YFSETQ. Unmatched junction bases numbered 16, after V lost 4 bases and J lost 1 base. CDR3 sequence: CASSRGGQLNSLNYGYTF. The CDR3 nucleotides are TGCGCCAGCAGCCGGGGGGGACAGCTTAACAGCCTTAACTATGGCTACACCTTC.

The chain uses TRBV19 and TRBJ2-1; 12 positions agree with TRBD2. Losses at the gene ends were 7 bases for V and 7 bases for J; bases not matched to a gene: 8. Germline CDR1 and CDR2: LNHDA and SQIVND (reference sequence). The CDR3 extends over 15 amino acids. The CDR3 DNA is TGTGCCAGTACCCTAGCGGGAGGGCCGGGGAATGAGCAGTTCTTC. Amino acid sequence: CASTLAGGPGNEQFF.

The rearrangement links TRBV9 to TRBJ1-1, with D maybe TRBD1 (6 bases). Between the trimmed V and J ends, which lost 5 bases and 0 bases, there was a span of 17 bases. The CDR3 totals 16 residues. Germline V CDR1 and CDR2: SGDLS, YYNGEE. The CDR3 spells CASSSPREGVNTEAFF. CDR3 DNA sequence: TGTGCCAGCAGTAGCCCGAGGGAGGGGGTGAACACTGAAGCTTTCTTT.

The chain is built from TRBV28 and TRBJ1-1; a weak D match, TRBD1 (6 bases). The CDR3 is 14 amino acids. V lost 2 bases and J lost 10, with 17 bases in between. Germline V gene sequence: CDR1 MDHEN, CDR2 SYDVKM. This CDR3 reads CASSLVQGYRRAFF. The CDR3 DNA reads as TGTGCCAGCAGTTTAGTCCAGGGGTACCGAAGAGCTTTCTTT. Full variable domain (rest looked up from reference TRBV28 and TRBJ1-1): DVKVTQSSRYLVKRTGEKVFLECVQDMDHENMFWYRQDPGLGLRLIYFSYDVKMKEKGDIPEGYSVSREKKERFSLILESASTNQTSMYLCASSLVQGYRRAFFGQGTRLTVV.

This chain links TRBV29-1 with TRBJ2-5; 7 positions agree with TRBD2. Trimming cost V 0 bases and J 4 bases; bases outside gene matches: 14. The CDR3 extends over 17 amino acids. Per germline, CDR1 SQVTM and CDR2 ANQGSEA. As DNA, the CDR3 is TGCAGCGTTGAAGATTTGAAGACTAGCTCGGGGTTAGAGACCCAGTACTTC. Translated: CSVEDLKTSSGLETQYF.

The chain combines TRBV19 with TRBJ2-6; a possible D gene is TRBD1 (5 bases). The CDR3 extends over 18 amino acids. V was pared by 5 bases and J by 0 bases, with 17 bases between. Germline values: CDR1 LNHDA, CDR2 SQIVND (reference sequence). CDR3 bases: TGTGCCAGTAGTCCCCAGACAGTGGGCTTCTCTGGGGCCAACGTCCTGACTTTC. It translates to CASSPQTVGFSGANVLTF. The whole variable domain, remainder taken from reference TRBV19 and TRBJ2-6, is DGGITQSPKYLFRKEGQNVTLSCEQNLNHDAMYWYRQDPGQGLRLIYYSQIVNDFQKGDIAEGYSVSREKKESFPLTVTSAQKNPTAFYLCASSPQTVGFSGANVLTFGAGSRLTVL.

The rearrangement uses TRBV4-2 and TRBJ2-6; 7 bases map to TRBD1. V was clipped by 2 bases and J by 2 bases; unmatched bases: 6. Germline CDR1 is LGHNA and CDR2 is YNFKEQ. The CDR3 runs 17 residues. DNA of the CDR3: TGTGCCAGCAGCCAAACAGGGGTCCCTGCTGGGGCCAACGTCCTGACTTTC. Translated: CASSQTGVPAGANVLTF.

J is TRBJ2-1 and V is TRBV27, with 7 bases fitting TRBD2. V shed 10 bases and J 4 bases; nucleotides not matched to a gene: 16. The CDR3 covers 16 residues. Per germline, CDR1 MNHEY and CDR2 SMNVEV (reference sequence). The CDR3 DNA reads TGTGCCATCCTACTAGCGACGCGCGATCTATACAATGAGCAGTTCTTC. It codes for CAILLATRDLYNEQFF.

This chain links TRBV27 with TRBJ1-1, with D perhaps matching TRBD1 (6 bases). The V end lost 5 bases, the J end lost 1 base, and 14 bases lay between the germline ends. The CDR3 sequence is 15 residues long. The germline CDR1 and CDR2 sequences are MNHEY and SMNVEV (reference sequence). Here the CDR3 reads CASSPQQGANTEAFF. In DNA, the CDR3 is TGTGCCAGCAGTCCACAACAGGGAGCGAACACTGAAGCTTTCTTT.

This chain connects TRBV19 to TRBJ1-4; D gene uncertain. The CDR3 loop spans 17 amino acids. V was trimmed by 0 bases and J by 4 bases, leaving 15 bases between them. Per the germline V gene, CDR1 is LNHDA and CDR2 is SQIVND (reference sequence). Here the CDR3 DNA reads TGTGCCAGTAGTATAGAGTTCTTCCGGGTTCTTAATGAAAAACTGTTTTTT. It codes for CASSIEFFRVLNEKLFF.

This chain connects TRBV28 to TRBJ1-1, with D unclear. The CDR3 is made up of 12 amino acids. Germline-derived CDR1 and CDR2 are MDHEN and SYDVKM. Trimming took 0 bases from V and 7 from J, leaving 6 bases between them. Here the CDR3 reads CASSLWGSEAFF. The CDR3 coding sequence is TGTGCCAGCAGTTTATGGGGCAGTGAAGCTTTCTTT.

The rearrangement uses TRBV10-2 and TRBJ2-1; D gene uncertain. Deletions cut 7 bases from V and 0 bases from J, with 19 bases between. The CDR3 extends over 17 amino acids. CDR1 and CDR2 (germline): WSHSY, SAAADI. Here the CDR3 DNA reads TGCGCCAGCACCTTCTTCCGAGCGTTAAGCTCCTACAATGAGCAGTTCTTC. Encoded protein: CASTFFRALSSYNEQFF.

The CDR3: CAISVYEQYF. The CDR3 DNA follows: TGTGCCATCAGTGTATACGAGCAGTACTTC. This chain links TRBV10-3 with TRBJ2-7; no reliable D call. Germline V gives CDR1 ENHRY, CDR2 SYGVKD. CDR3 size: 10 residues. Trimming stripped 4 bases from V and 4 bases from J, with 2 bases between.